This T cell receptor beta chain came from a study of a mutant IDH1 vaccine in newly diagnosed glioma. Time point of the sample: week 35, safety follow-up. Vaccinated patients received 300 ug of mutant IDH1 20-mer peptide per dose, with topical imiquimod. This clone was seen only a few times. Its antigen is unidentified. The data were produced by immunoSEQ multiplex PCR, yet TCRdb's version contains in-frame clones alone and is incomplete. Of roughly 32,000 clones listed, roughly 85% are singletons. The CDR3 is 20 residues long. The trim removed 4 bases at V and 5 bases at J, leaving 20 bases unmatched. Germline assignment: CDR1 LNHDA and CDR2 SQIVND (reference sequence).

Sequencing was performed on PBMCs, taken from a glioma patient whose treatment included an IDH1 peptide vaccine. The chain combines TRBV19 with TRBJ1-5, with 10 bases that match TRBD1. The sequence derives from a woman in her late teens or twenties with glioma. The CDR3 here is CASSTISGTGDRSLDQPQHF. The CDR3 DNA reads as TGTGCCAGTAGTACGATATCCGGGACAGGGGACAGGAGCTTGGATCAGCCCCAGCATTTT.